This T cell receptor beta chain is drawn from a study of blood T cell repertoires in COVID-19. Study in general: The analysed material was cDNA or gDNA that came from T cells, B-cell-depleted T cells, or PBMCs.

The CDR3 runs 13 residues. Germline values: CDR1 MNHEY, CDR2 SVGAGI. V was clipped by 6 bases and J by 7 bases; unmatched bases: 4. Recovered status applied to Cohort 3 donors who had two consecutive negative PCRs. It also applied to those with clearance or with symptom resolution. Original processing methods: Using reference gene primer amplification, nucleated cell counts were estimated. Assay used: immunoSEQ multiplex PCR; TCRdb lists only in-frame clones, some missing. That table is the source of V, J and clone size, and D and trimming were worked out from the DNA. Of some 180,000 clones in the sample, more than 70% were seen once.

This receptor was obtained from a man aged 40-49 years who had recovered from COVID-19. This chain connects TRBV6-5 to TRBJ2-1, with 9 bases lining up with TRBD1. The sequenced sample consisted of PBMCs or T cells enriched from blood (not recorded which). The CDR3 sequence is CASRLQGANEQFF. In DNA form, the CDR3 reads TGTGCCAGCAGACTACAGGGGGCGAATGAGCAGTTCTTC.